A selection of T cell receptor beta chains follows, all from one sample in a study of T cell repertoires in aging, cancer and after chemotherapy. TCRdb re-called the multiplex PCR reads with MiXCR, one entry per CDR3 protein. The sample yields roughly 15,000 distinct CDR3 sequences, 45% to 50% seen once. Specimen: blood. These receptors all come from a human donor in good health. The CDR3 runs from the conserved cysteine through the conserved F or W. A D gene is named only where the DNA matches it firmly. Not all rows give a size; the values are once, few, many and, for expanded clones, a class.

D gene	V gene	J gene	clone size	CDR3 protein	CDR3 DNA
-	TRBV19	TRBJ1-5	-	CASSPLGQGNQPQHF	TGTGCCAGTAGTCCCTTGGGTCAGGGCAATCAGCCCCAGCATTTT
TRBD1	TRBV5-6	TRBJ1-4	-	CASSGSGTGEEKLFF	TGTGCCAGCAGCGGTTCCGGGACAGGGGAAGAAAAACTGTTTTTT
-	TRBV5-1	TRBJ2-3	few	CASSDGTDTQYF	TGCGCCAGCAGCGATGGCACAGATACGCAGTATTTT
-	TRBV27	TRBJ1-1	-	CASSSGSAEAFF	TGTGCCAGCAGTTCAGGGTCCGCTGAAGCTTTCTTT
-	TRBV18	TRBJ2-3	-	CASSPEREGRQYF	TGTGCCAGCTCACCCGAACGCGAGGGACGGCAGTATTTT
-	TRBV7-9	TRBJ2-2	once	CATAPPGELFF	TGTGCCACCGCCCCACCCGGGGAGCTGTTTTTT
-	TRBV27	TRBJ2-7	-	CASSLSPPTGEQYF	TGTGCCAGCAGTTTATCACCCCCGACTGGCGAGCAGTACTTC
-	TRBV19	TRBJ2-1	few	CASSMRPGGAIKQYNEQFF	TGTGCCAGTAGTATGAGGCCCGGAGGGGCCATAAAACAATACAATGAGCAGTTCTTC
-	TRBV6-1	TRBJ1-4	-	CASEEGRLGEKLFF	TGTGCCAGCGAGGAAGGGAGGTTGGGTGAAAAACTGTTTTTT
-	TRBV6-5	TRBJ1-1	-	CASRSNQQGTEAFF	TGTGCCAGCAGGAGCAACCAACAGGGAACTGAAGCTTTCTTT
TRBD1	TRBV5-1	TRBJ2-5	-	CASSLAGTGAWWETQYF	TGCGCCAGCAGCCTCGCCGGGACAGGGGCGTGGTGGGAGACCCAGTACTTC
-	TRBV6-5	TRBJ2-7	-	CASSLRDETYEQYF	TGTGCCAGCAGCCTTCGGGACGAGACCTACGAGCAGTACTTC
TRBD2	TRBV27	TRBJ2-1	once	CASSQRGGLAGFEQFF	TGTGCCAGCAGTCAGAGAGGGGGACTAGCGGGATTTGAGCAGTTCTTC
TRBD1	TRBV6-5	TRBJ1-2	once	CASSYGRGYYGYTF	TGTGCCAGCAGTTACGGCAGGGGGTACTATGGCTACACCTTC
-	TRBV29-1	TRBJ1-1	medium-sized	CSVAQNTEAFF	TGCAGCGTTGCACAGAATACTGAAGCTTTCTTT
TRBD1	TRBV19	TRBJ1-1	-	CASIWTGGTEAFF	TGTGCCAGTATTTGGACAGGGGGGACTGAAGCTTTCTTT
-	TRBV6-5	TRBJ1-6	-	CASKSSYNSPLHF	TGTGCCAGTAAGAGCTCCTATAATTCACCCCTCCACTTT
-	TRBV27	TRBJ2-3	few	CASSPHPHWRDSDTQYF	TGTGCCAGCAGTCCCCATCCACACTGGAGGGATTCAGATACGCAGTATTTT
TRBD1	TRBV5-6	TRBJ2-3	-	CASSIQGLGTDTQYF	TGTGCCAGCAGCATACAGGGGCTTGGGACAGATACGCAGTATTTT
-	TRBV29-1	TRBJ2-5	medium-sized	CSAGGSETQYF	TGCAGCGCTGGGGGAAGTGAGACCCAGTACTTC
TRBD2	TRBV29-1	TRBJ2-3	medium-sized	CSVEGLTSGSTDTQYF	TGCAGCGTTGAAGGGCTGACTAGCGGTAGCACAGATACGCAGTATTTT
TRBD2	TRBV29-1	TRBJ2-7	few	CSDPVIGQGSSGRPGEQYF	TGCAGCGACCCCGTTATAGGACAGGGATCTAGCGGGAGGCCGGGGGAGCAGTACTTC
TRBD1	TRBV27	TRBJ1-1	-	CASGEGQGYTEAFF	TGTGCCAGCGGGGAGGGACAGGGGTATACTGAAGCTTTCTTT
-	TRBV18	TRBJ2-2	-	CASSPRQGPGELFF	TGTGCCAGCTCACCAAGGCAGGGCCCCGGGGAGCTGTTTTTT
TRBD1	TRBV29-1	TRBJ1-1	-	CSVPGTVMNTEAFF	TGCAGCGTTCCCGGGACAGTCATGAACACTGAAGCTTTCTTT
TRBD2	TRBV6-5	TRBJ2-5	-	CASSNLAVQETQYF	TGTGCCAGCAGTAACCTAGCGGTCCAAGAGACCCAGTACTTC
TRBD2	TRBV19	TRBJ2-7	-	CASSIDTPTSGTYEQYF	TGTGCCAGTAGTATAGATACCCCGACTAGCGGAACCTACGAGCAGTACTTC
TRBD1	TRBV19	TRBJ1-4	-	CASSTTGGPEKLFF	TGTGCCAGTAGTACGACAGGGGGGCCTGAAAAACTGTTTTTT
-	TRBV4-3	TRBJ2-5	-	CASSQYQGGQETQYF	TGCGCCAGCAGCCAATACCAGGGAGGCCAAGAGACCCAGTACTTC
-	TRBV12-3/TRBV12-4	TRBJ1-2	-	CASSPGDNYGYTF	TGTGCCAGCAGTCCGGGCGATAACTATGGCTACACCTTC
TRBD2	TRBV6-5	TRBJ2-2	-	CASSSGSGAGELFF	TGTGCCAGCAGTAGCGGGAGTGGTGCCGGGGAGCTGTTTTTT
-	TRBV12-3/TRBV12-4	TRBJ2-1	few	CASSWVDEQFF	TGTGCCAGCAGTTGGGTGGATGAGCAGTTCTTC
-	TRBV13	TRBJ2-7	-	CASSLLRDTEQYF	TGTGCCAGCAGCTTGTTAAGGGACACCGAGCAGTACTTC
-	TRBV30	TRBJ2-7	few	CAWTPGGTLYEQYF	TGTGCCTGGACCCCAGGGGGGACCCTCTACGAGCAGTACTTC
-	TRBV27	TRBJ2-7	few	CASSSGLLWGQYF	TGTGCCAGCAGCTCGGGACTGCTTTGGGGGCAGTACTTC
TRBD2	TRBV19	TRBJ2-2	few	CASSIVAGTTGELFF	TGTGCCAGTAGTATAGTAGCGGGTACGACCGGGGAGCTGTTTTTT
-	TRBV30	TRBJ1-1	-	CAGSTGTEAFF	TGTGCCGGCTCCACGGGGACTGAAGCTTTCTTT
TRBD1	TRBV15	TRBJ2-1	-	CATSTFRWTGENEQFF	TGTGCCACCAGCACCTTCCGGTGGACAGGGGAGAATGAGCAGTTCTTC
-	TRBV6-5	TRBJ2-1	-	CASSNGSLDRPYNEQFF	TGTGCCAGCAGTAACGGGTCTTTGGACAGACCCTACAATGAGCAGTTCTTC
TRBD1	TRBV19	TRBJ1-3	-	CASSITGQGPADF	TGTGCCAGTAGTATCACCGGACAGGGGCCCGCGGATTTT
-	TRBV29-1	TRBJ2-2	medium-sized	CSVLGQNTGELFF	TGCAGCGTTCTCGGACAGAACACCGGGGAGCTGTTTTTT
-	TRBV27	TRBJ2-2	-	CASSLSPGLAGYTGELFF	TGTGCCAGCAGTTTATCTCCGGGTTTGGCGGGGTACACCGGGGAGCTGTTTTTT